The rows below give T cell receptor beta chains drawn from one sample of a study of CD8 T cells in Susac syndrome. From the immunoSEQ multiplex PCR reads, TCRdb called clonotypes with MiXCR, one entry per CDR3 protein. The table lists about 210,000 distinct CDR3 sequences, 95% of them singletons. Sequenced sample: CD4+ T cells from PBMCs. All receptors come from a human donor with multiple sclerosis. The CDR3 runs from the conserved cysteine through the conserved F or W. A D gene is named only where the DNA matches it firmly. A row's size may be missing; if present it is once, few, many or a size class.

cdr3_length d_call clone_size j_call v_call cdr3_nt cdr3_aa
15 TRBD1 - TRBJ1-2 TRBV3-1 TGTGCCAGCAGCCAAGAGATCCTACAGGGGGCTGGCTACACCTTC CASSQEILQGAGYTF
15 - - TRBJ1-5 TRBV12-3/TRBV12-4 TGTGCCAGCAGTTTACGGCCGAATAGCAATCAGCCCCAGCATTTT CASSLRPNSNQPQHF
14 TRBD2 - TRBJ2-5 TRBV27 TGTGCCAGCAGTTACATAGCGGGAGGAGAGACCCAGTACTTC CASSYIAGGETQYF
14 - - TRBJ1-2 TRBV2 TGTGCCGCAGGAGGAGGACAGCGCAACTATGGCTACACCTTC CAAGGGQRNYGYTF
14 TRBD1 once TRBJ2-7 TRBV7-9 TGTGCCAGCAGCCCCTCGGACAGGGGCTACGAGCAGTACTTC CASSPSDRGYEQYF
12 - - TRBJ2-1 TRBV9 TGTGCCAGCAGCGTAAGCTACACTGAGCAGTTCTTC CASSVSYTEQFF
15 - - TRBJ1-1 TRBV9 TGTGCCAGCAGCGAAGGACTAGCTAGTAACACTGAAGCTTTCTTT CASSEGLASNTEAFF
18 - - TRBJ2-1 TRBV3-1 TGTGCCAGCAGCCTCAGGGGATGGGAGGCTGCAACATACAATGAGCAGTTCTTC CASSLRGWEAATYNEQFF
16 - - TRBJ2-1 TRBV4-1 TGCGCCAGCAGCCAAGAGAATACAGGGATCTACAATGAGCAGTTCTTC CASSQENTGIYNEQFF
17 TRBD1 - TRBJ2-2 TRBV28 TGTGCCAGCAGTTTTGAGGTGGGACAGCTTAACACCGGGGAGCTGTTTTTT CASSFEVGQLNTGELFF